Listed below are T cell receptor beta chains from one sample, sequenced in a study of human T cells and chemical hapten exposure. A single record per CDR3 protein comes from TCRdb applying MiXCR to the RACE reads. The table has under 450,000 distinct CDR3 sequences, about 6% seen once. This sample comprised whole blood, obtained in connection with sensitization to the hapten diphenylcyclopropenone (DPC). The receptor set was obtained from a woman under 30 with alopecia areata. Some clones in this sample may be carry-over from other donors' samples. Each CDR3 is given with its conserved first and last residue. Each record gives: clone size, CDR3 length, J gene, V gene, D gene, CDR3 protein, CDR3 DNA. A D gene is named only where the DNA matches it firmly. Some rows have no size entry. The others give once, few or many, or a class for an expanded clone.

few | 14 | TRBJ2-1 | TRBV5-4 | . | CASSLVGGDNEQFF | TGTGCCAGCAGCTTGGTCGGCGGGGACAATGAGCAGTTCTTC
many | 14 | TRBJ2-3 | TRBV29-1 | . | CSVFWAAGTDTQYF | TGCAGCGTTTTCTGGGCAGCAGGCACAGATACGCAGTATTTT
many | 13 | TRBJ1-6 | TRBV6-5 | . | CAVRQGDNSPLHF | TGTGCCGTACGCCAGGGTGATAATTCACCCCTCCACTTT
many | 13 | TRBJ1-1 | TRBV29-1 | . | CSVAQGLNTEAFF | TGCAGCGTTGCCCAAGGCCTCAACACTGAAGCTTTCTTT
. | 13 | TRBJ1-1 | TRBV9 | . | CASSVGRSTEAFF | TGTGCCAGCAGCGTAGGGCGTAGCACTGAAGCTTTCTTT
. | 15 | TRBJ2-3 | TRBV5-1 | . | CASSIAAGITDTQYF | TGCGCCAGCAGCATTGCGGCAGGGATTACAGATACGCAGTATTTT
few | 13 | TRBJ2-3 | TRBV29-1 | . | CSVDAGSTDTQYF | TGCAGCGTTGACGCCGGAAGCACAGATACGCAGTATTTT
many | 12 | TRBJ2-2 | TRBV7-3 | . | CASRLGPGELFF | TGTGCCAGCAGGCTAGGGCCCGGGGAGCTGTTTTTT
. | 15 | TRBJ1-6 | TRBV9 | . | CASSTTTGPNSPLHF | TGTGCCAGCAGCACCACGACAGGTCCCAATTCACCCCTCCACTTT
many | 16 | TRBJ2-3 | TRBV24-1 | TRBD1 | CATSDDRDRGTDTQYF | TGTGCCACCAGTGATGACCGGGACAGGGGGACAGATACGCAGTATTTT
few | 18 | TRBJ2-1 | TRBV7-8 | TRBD2 | CASSPALGAGVPYNEQFF | TGTGCCAGCAGCCCCGCCCTGGGAGCGGGGGTCCCATACAATGAGCAGTTCTTC
many | 18 | TRBJ1-2 | TRBV4-3 | TRBD1 | CASSQDLPGQGLNYGYTF | TGCGCCAGCAGCCAAGATCTCCCGGGACAGGGACTAAACTATGGCTACACCTTC
. | 16 | TRBJ1-2 | TRBV4-1 | TRBD1 | CASSQTTGGVYYGYTF | TGCGCCAGCAGCCAAACCACAGGGGGCGTCTACTATGGCTACACCTTC
few | 19 | TRBJ1-6 | TRBV27 | TRBD1 | CASSLLWDRGHKLDSPLHF | TGTGCCAGCAGTTTACTGTGGGACAGGGGGCATAAATTGGATTCACCCCTCCACTTT
many | 15 | TRBJ1-5 | TRBV4-3 | . | CASSQDRQGNQPQHF | TGCGCCAGCAGCCAAGATAGGCAGGGAAATCAGCCCCAGCATTTT
. | 15 | TRBJ2-5 | TRBV19 | TRBD2 | CASRMKAGGKKTQYF | TGTGCCAGTAGGATGAAAGCGGGGGGGAAGAAGACCCAGTACTTC